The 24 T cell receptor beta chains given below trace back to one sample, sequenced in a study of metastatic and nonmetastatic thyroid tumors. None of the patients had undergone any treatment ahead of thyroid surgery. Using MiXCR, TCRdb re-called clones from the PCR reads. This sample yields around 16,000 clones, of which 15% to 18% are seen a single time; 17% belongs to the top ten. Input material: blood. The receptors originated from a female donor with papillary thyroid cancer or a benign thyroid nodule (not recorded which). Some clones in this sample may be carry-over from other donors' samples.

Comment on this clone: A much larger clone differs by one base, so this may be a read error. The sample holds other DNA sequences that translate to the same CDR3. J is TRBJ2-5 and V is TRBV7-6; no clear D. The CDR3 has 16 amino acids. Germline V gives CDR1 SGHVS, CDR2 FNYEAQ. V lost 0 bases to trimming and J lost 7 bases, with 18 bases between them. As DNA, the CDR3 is TGTGCCAGCAGCTTAGCGGCCAGTGGGGTACCGGGGACCCAGTACTTC. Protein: CASSLAASGVPGTQYF.

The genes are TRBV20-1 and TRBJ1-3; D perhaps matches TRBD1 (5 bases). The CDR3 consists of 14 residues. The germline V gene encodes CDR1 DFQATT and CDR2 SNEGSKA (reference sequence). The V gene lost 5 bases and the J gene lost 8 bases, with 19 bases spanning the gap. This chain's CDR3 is CSALDPNSGDTIYF. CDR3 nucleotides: TGCAGTGCTCTAGACCCAAACTCGGGGGACACCATATATTTT.

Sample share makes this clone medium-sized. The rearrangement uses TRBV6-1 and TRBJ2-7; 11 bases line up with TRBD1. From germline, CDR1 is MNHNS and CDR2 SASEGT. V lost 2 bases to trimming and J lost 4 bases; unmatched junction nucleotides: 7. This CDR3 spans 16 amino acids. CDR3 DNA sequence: TGTGCCAGCAGTGAATTGGGTGGGACAGGGGGTTACGAGCAGTACTTC. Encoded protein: CASSELGGTGGYEQYF.

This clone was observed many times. CDR3 residues: CASSFSSGTDTQYF. CDR3 nucleotide sequence: TGTGCCAGCAGCTTCTCTAGCGGGACAGATACGCAGTATTTT. This rearrangement joins TRBV11-2 to TRBJ2-3; 8 nucleotides align to TRBD2. V shed 3 bases and J 3 bases; nucleotides not matched to a gene: 2. The CDR3 extends over 14 amino acids. Germline CDR1 reads SGHAT; CDR2 reads FQNNGV.

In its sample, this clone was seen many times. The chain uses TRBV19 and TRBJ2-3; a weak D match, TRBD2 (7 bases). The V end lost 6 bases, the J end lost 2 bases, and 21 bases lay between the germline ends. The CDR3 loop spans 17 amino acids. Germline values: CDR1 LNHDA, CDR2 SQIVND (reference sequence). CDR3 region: CASSLGGALKPTDTQYF. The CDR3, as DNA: TGTGCCAGTAGCCTGGGGGGGGCCCTTAAACCCACAGATACGCAGTATTTT.

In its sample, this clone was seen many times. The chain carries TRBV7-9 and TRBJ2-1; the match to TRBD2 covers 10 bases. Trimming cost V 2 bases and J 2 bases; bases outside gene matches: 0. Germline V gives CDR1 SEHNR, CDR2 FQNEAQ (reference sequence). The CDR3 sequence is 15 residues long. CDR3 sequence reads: CASSLSGGAYNEQFF. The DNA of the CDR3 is TGTGCCAGCAGCTTAAGCGGGGGGGCCTACAATGAGCAGTTCTTC.

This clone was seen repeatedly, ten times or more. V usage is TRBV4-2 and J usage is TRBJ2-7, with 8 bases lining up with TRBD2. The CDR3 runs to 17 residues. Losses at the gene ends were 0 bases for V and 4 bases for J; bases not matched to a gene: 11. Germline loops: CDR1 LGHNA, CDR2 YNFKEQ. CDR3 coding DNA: TGTGCCAGCAGCCAAGATACGAGTTACAGCGGGGGTTACGAGCAGTACTTC. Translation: CASSQDTSYSGGYEQYF.

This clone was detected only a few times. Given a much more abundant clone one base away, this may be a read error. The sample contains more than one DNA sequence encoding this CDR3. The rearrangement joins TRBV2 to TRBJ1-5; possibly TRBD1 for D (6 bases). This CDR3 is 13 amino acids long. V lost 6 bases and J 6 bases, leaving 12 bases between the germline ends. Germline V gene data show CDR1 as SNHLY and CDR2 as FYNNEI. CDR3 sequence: CASSAGTSQPQHF. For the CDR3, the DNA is TGTGCCAGCAGCGCAGGGACAAGTCAGCCCCAGCATTTT. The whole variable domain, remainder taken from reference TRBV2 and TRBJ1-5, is EPEVTQTPSHQVTQMGQEVILRCVPISNHLYFYWYRQILGQKVEFLVSFYNNEISEKSEIFDDQFSVERPDGSNFTLKIRSTKLEDSAMYFCASSAGTSQPQHFGDGTRLSIL.

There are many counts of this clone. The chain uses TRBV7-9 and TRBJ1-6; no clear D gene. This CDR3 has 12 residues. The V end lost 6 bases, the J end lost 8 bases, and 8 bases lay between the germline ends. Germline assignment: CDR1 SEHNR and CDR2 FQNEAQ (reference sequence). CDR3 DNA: TGTGCCAGCAGTTCCGCTGATTCACCCCTCCACTTT. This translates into CASSSADSPLHF.

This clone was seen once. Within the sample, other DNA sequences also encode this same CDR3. CDR3 in amino acids: CASRGLSPYNEQFF. The CDR3 DNA is TGTGCCAGCAGGGGGCTGAGCCCATACAATGAGCAGTTCTTC. The chain employs TRBV25-1 and TRBJ2-1; D perhaps matches TRBD1 (5 bases). V lost 6 bases and J lost 4, with 13 bases in between. CDR3 length: 14 residues. Germline CDR1 reads MGHDK; CDR2 reads SYGVNS.

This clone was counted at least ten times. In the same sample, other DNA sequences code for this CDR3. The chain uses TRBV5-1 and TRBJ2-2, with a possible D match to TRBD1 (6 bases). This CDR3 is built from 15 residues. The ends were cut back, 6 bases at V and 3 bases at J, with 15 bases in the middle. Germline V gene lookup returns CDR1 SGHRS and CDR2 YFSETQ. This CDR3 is CASNSGQPDTGELFF. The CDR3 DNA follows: TGCGCCAGCAATTCCGGACAGCCGGACACCGGGGAGCTGTTTTTT. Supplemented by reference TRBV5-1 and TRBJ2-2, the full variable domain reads KAGVTQTPRYLIKTRGQQVTLSCSPISGHRSVSWYQQTPGQGLQFLFEYFSETQRNKGNFPGRFSGRQFSNSRSEMNVSTLELGDSALYLCASNSGQPDTGELFFGEGSRLTVL.

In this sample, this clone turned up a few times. CDR3 DNA sequence: TGTGCCAGCACGCCTCATGGACAGCTCTATGGCTACACCTTC. Its protein product is CASTPHGQLYGYTF. The chain recombines TRBV28 with TRBJ1-2, with D perhaps matching TRBD1 (6 bases). The CDR3 extends over 14 amino acids. Trimming removed 7 bases from V and 4 bases from J, with 16 bases in between. The V gene's germline CDR1 is MDHEN and CDR2 SYDVKM.

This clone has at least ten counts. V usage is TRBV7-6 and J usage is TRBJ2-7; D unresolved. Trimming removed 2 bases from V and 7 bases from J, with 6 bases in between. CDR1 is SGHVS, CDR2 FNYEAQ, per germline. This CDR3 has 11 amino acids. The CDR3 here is CASSLTEEQYF. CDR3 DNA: TGTGCCAGCAGCTTAACAGAAGAGCAGTACTTC.

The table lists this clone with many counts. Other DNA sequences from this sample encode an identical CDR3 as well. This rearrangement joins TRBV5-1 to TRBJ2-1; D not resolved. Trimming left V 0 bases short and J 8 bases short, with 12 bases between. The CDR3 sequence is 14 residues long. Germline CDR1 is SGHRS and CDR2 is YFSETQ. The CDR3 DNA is TGCGCCAGCAGCTTGGCTTACGGGTACCATGAGCAGTTCTTC. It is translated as CASSLAYGYHEQFF.

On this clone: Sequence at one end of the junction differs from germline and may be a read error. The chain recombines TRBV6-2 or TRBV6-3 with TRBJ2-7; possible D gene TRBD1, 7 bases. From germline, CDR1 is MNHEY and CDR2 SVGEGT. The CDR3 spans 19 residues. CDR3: CVSSITKLGGTVSLYEQYF. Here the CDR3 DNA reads TGTGTCAGCAGTATCACGAAACTTGGAGGGACAGTGTCACTCTACGAGCAGTACTTC.

The CDR3 here is CASSFDRGGTEAFF. For the CDR3, the DNA is TGTGCCAGCAGCTTTGACAGGGGAGGTACTGAAGCTTTCTTT. This chain uses TRBV5-4 with TRBJ1-1, with 8 bases identical to TRBD1. Unmatched junction bases numbered 5, after V lost 2 bases and J lost 5 bases. The CDR3 covers 14 residues. CDR1 is SGHNT and CDR2 is YYREEE in the germline V gene (reference sequence).

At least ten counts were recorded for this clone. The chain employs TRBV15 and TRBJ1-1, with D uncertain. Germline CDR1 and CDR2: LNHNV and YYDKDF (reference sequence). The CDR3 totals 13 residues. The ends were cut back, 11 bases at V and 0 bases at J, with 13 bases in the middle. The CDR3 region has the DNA TGTGCCGCGCGACTCGGCTTGAACACTGAAGCTTTCTTT. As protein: CAARLGLNTEAFF.

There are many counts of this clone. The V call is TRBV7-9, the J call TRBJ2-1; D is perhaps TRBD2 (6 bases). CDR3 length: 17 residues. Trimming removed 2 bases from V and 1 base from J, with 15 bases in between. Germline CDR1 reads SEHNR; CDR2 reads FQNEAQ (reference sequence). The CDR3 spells CASSLRGRGDSYNEQFF. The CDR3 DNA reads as TGTGCCAGCAGCTTAAGAGGGCGCGGGGATTCCTACAATGAGCAGTTCTTC.

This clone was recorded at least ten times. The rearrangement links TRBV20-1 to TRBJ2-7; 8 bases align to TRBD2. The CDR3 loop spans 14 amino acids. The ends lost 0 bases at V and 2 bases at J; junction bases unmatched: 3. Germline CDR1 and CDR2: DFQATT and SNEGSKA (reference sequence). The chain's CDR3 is CSARETSVAYEQYF. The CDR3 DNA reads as TGCAGTGCTAGAGAGACTAGCGTAGCCTACGAGCAGTACTTC.

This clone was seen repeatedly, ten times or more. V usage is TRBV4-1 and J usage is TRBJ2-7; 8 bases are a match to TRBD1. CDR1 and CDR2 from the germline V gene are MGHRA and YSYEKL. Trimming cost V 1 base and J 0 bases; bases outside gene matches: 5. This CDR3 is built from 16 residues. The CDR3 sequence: CASSQAGQASSYEQYF. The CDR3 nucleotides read TGCGCCAGCAGCCAAGCGGGACAGGCAAGCTCCTACGAGCAGTACTTC.

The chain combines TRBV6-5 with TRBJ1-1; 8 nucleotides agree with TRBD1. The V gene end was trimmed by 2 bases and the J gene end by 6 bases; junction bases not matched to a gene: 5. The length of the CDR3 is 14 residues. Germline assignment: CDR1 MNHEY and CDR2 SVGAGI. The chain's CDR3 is CASSYKTGEAEAFF. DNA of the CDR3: TGTGCCAGCAGTTACAAGACAGGGGAGGCTGAAGCTTTCTTT.

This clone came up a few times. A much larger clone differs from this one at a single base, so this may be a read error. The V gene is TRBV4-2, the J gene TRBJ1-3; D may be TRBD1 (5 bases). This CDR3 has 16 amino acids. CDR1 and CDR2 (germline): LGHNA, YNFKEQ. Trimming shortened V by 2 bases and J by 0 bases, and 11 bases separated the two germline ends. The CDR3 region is CASSQSLGDSGNTIYF. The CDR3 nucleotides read TGTGCCAGCAGCCAATCCCTAGGGGACTCTGGAAACACCATATATTTT.

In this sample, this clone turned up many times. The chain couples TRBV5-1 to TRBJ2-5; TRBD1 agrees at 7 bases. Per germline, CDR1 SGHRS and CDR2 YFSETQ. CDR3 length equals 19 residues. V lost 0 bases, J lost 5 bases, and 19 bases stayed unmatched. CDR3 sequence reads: CASSLDGIGTGLRGETQYF. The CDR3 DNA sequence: TGCGCCAGCAGCTTGGACGGGATTGGAACAGGGCTCAGGGGGGAGACCCAGTACTTC. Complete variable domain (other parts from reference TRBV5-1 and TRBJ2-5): KAGVTQTPRYLIKTRGQQVTLSCSPISGHRSVSWYQQTPGQGLQFLFEYFSETQRNKGNFPGRFSGRQFSNSRSEMNVSTLELGDSALYLCASSLDGIGTGLRGETQYFGPGTRLLVL.

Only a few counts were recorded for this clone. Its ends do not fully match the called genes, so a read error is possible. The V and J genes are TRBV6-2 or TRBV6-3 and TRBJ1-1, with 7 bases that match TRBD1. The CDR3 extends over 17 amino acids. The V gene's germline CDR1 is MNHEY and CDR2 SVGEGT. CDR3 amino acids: CACSLAGTAFMNTEAIF. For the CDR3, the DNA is TGTGCCTGCAGCCTAGCCGGGACAGCATTCATGAACACTGAAGCTATCTTT.